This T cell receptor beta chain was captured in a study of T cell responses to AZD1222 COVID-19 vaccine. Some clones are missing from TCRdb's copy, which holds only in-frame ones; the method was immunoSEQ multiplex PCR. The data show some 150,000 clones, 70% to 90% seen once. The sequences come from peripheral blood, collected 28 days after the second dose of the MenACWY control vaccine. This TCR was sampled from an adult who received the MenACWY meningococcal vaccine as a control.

The CDR3 here is CASSYTQNTEAFF. In DNA form, the CDR3 reads TGCGCCAGCAGTTACACGCAGAACACTGAAGCTTTCTTT. The J gene is TRBJ1-1, the V gene TRBV4-1; unclear D gene. The V end was cut by 6 bases, the J end by 1 base, with 9 bases between. Germline V gene sequence: CDR1 MGHRA, CDR2 YSYEKL. CDR3 size: 13 residues.